The clone carrying this TCR beta chain was detected many times. Trimming removed 0 bases at V and 9 bases at J, with 21 bases between. Germline V gene data show CDR1 as DFQATT and CDR2 as SNEGSKA (reference sequence). CDR3 length: 16 residues. The sample of blood was obtained at first hyperthyroidism diagnosis (before any ophthalmopathy symptoms). Cells are PBMCs isolated from around 10 ml of fresh blood. This specimen comes from a study of T cells in Graves' hyperthyroidism and ophthalmopathy. The CDR3 regions of TCR beta were amplified from RNA transcripts. First-round RT-PCR with HTBI primers amplified the TCR CDR3 region. TCRdb called the multiplex PCR reads again in MiXCR, with one record for every CDR3 protein. The table records a few hundred thousand distinct CDR3 sequences, about 15% of them present only once.

Material: blood. The gene calls are TRBV20-1 and TRBJ2-1, with D perhaps matching TRBD2 (6 bases). The clonotype was recovered from a woman aged 25 to 39 with Graves' hyperthyroidism that later progressed to Graves' ophthalmopathy. The chain's CDR3 is CSARDLSSDPPGEQFF. CDR3 nucleotide sequence: TGCAGTGCTAGAGATCTGTCTAGCGACCCACCCGGTGAGCAGTTCTTC.